This entry concerns a single T cell receptor (beta chain). The entry originates in a study of blood T cell repertoires in COVID-19. CDR3 length: 13 amino acids. Trimming took off 5 bases at V and 8 bases at J, with 13 bases between the two ends. Data came from immunoSEQ multiplex PCR; TCRdb stores just in-frame clones and leaves some out. The sample yields 150,000 or so clones, around 82% seen once. This clonotype was sampled from an older woman with acute or convalescent COVID-19. The chain uses TRBV12-3 or TRBV12-4 and TRBJ2-1, with D perhaps matching TRBD2 (5 bases). Sequenced input: peripheral blood. The CDR3 DNA reads TGTGCCAGCAGTCGACGAGGGTTAGATGAGCAGTTCTTC. This translates into CASSRRGLDEQFF.